The present T cell receptor (beta chain) was sequenced within a study of tumor and adjacent non-tumor tissue in lung cancer. Turning to the study itself: Some 4.2 million productive TCRbeta reads were obtained per sample on average.

Remarks on this clonotype: Its specificity is not known.

The template was RNA from unsorted bulk tissue. The normal lung tissue was taken more than 3 cm from the tumor edge. The library came from three nested PCR rounds adapted from ARM-PCR protocols. TCRdb re-called the multiplex PCR reads with MiXCR, one entry per CDR3 protein. The sample has about 98,000 distinct CDR3 sequences; around three quarters are singletons. Germline CDR1 reads MNHNS; CDR2 reads SASEGT. V lost 3 bases and J lost 5; bases outside the gene matches: 15. The CDR3 has 17 residues. Findings of the study overall: Normal lung showed higher cumulative top 100 clone frequency than tumor. Higher tumor TCR diversity was associated with shorter survival.

The chain uses TRBV6-1 and TRBJ2-5; 7 nucleotides match TRBD2. The sample consisted of distant non-tumor lung tissue. The clonotype originates from a man aged 60 to 69 with small cell lung cancer. The CDR3, as DNA: TGTGCCAGCAGTGACAGTCCCGGGACTAAAATAACTGAGACCCAGTACTTC. It encodes CASSDSPGTKITETQYF.